A single sample gave rise to the 28 T cell receptor beta chains below, sequenced in a study of blood T cell repertoires in COVID-19. Sequencing was performed with immunoSEQ multiplex PCR; in TCRdb, only in-frame clones are kept and a portion is missing. The table has under 45,000 clones, just under 85% seen once. What was sequenced was peripheral blood. These receptors were taken from a human donor in a cohort sampled during active COVID-19.

This chain joins TRBV6-1 and TRBJ1-6; D remains unclear. This CDR3 comprises 16 residues. V lost 0 bases and J lost 10, with 16 bases in between. From germline, CDR1 is MNHNS and CDR2 SASEGT. CDR3 region: CASSEALRSDQSPLHF. The CDR3 DNA sequence: TGTGCCAGCAGTGAAGCGCTCAGGTCAGATCAATCACCCCTCCACTTT.

J is TRBJ1-2 and V is TRBV25-1, with D perhaps TRBD1 (6 bases). Trimming removed 3 bases at V and 7 bases at J, with 18 bases between. The germline CDR1 and CDR2 sequences are MGHDK and SYGVNS. CDR3 size: 15 residues. For the CDR3, the DNA is TGTGCCAGCAGTGACCAATTCACAGGGTGGTTTGGCTACACCTTC. Its translation is CASSDQFTGWFGYTF.

CDR3 loop: CASSLVNGGTDTQYF. For the CDR3, the DNA is TGTGCCAGCAGCTTAGTGAACGGGGGGACAGATACGCAGTATTTT. The chain joins TRBV7-2 to TRBJ2-3; TRBD2 matches at 7 bases. Germline assignment: CDR1 SGHTA and CDR2 FQGNSA. This CDR3 comprises 15 residues. Unmatched junction bases numbered 4, after V lost 1 base and J lost 3 bases.

V usage is TRBV3-1 (or the pseudogene TRBV3-2) and J usage is TRBJ2-2; 10 positions agree with TRBD1. Germline CDR1 is LGHDT and CDR2 is YNNKEL (reference sequence). V lost 5 bases and J lost 4; bases outside the gene matches: 4. This CDR3 comprises 15 residues. CDR3 amino acids: CASSSDRGPTGELFF. In DNA, the CDR3 is TGTGCCAGCAGCAGCGACAGGGGGCCCACCGGGGAGCTGTTTTTT.

The rearrangement joins TRBV7-9 to TRBJ2-5; TRBD2 matches 8 bases. The CDR3 covers 16 residues. Unmatched junction bases numbered 9, after V lost 4 bases and J lost 2 bases. Germline values: CDR1 SEHNR, CDR2 FQNEAQ (reference sequence). This CDR3 reads CASSSQRGGSQETQYF. CDR3 in DNA: TGTGCCAGCAGCTCCCAACGGGGGGGCTCGCAAGAGACCCAGTACTTC.

V gene TRBV6-2 or TRBV6-3 combines with J gene TRBJ1-5, with D perhaps matching TRBD1 (6 bases). V was cut by 3 bases and J by 2 bases, with 20 bases left in between. This CDR3 has 18 amino acids. Germline CDR1 MNHEY, CDR2 SVGEGT. The CDR3 DNA reads as TGTGCCAGCAGTTATAACAGGGCTTTTCAAGTTGGCAATCAGCCCCAGCATTTT. Amino acid sequence: CASSYNRAFQVGNQPQHF.

This clone came up once. The V and J genes are TRBV7-6 and TRBJ1-4, with no clear D. Looked up from germline, CDR1 is SGHVS and CDR2 is FNYEAQ. The length of the CDR3 is 15 residues. Deletions cut 4 bases from V and 5 bases from J, with 14 bases between. The DNA for the CDR3 is TGTGCCAGCAGCTCGGGTCCGAGTTTAAATGAAAAACTGTTTTTT. Protein sequence: CASSSGPSLNEKLFF.

The chain couples TRBV14 to TRBJ2-2; 7 nucleotides line up with TRBD1. Looked up from germline, CDR1 is SGHDN and CDR2 is FVKESK. The CDR3 sequence is 15 residues long. V lost 6 bases and J lost 1; bases outside the gene matches: 5. The CDR3 sequence: CASRRTGKNTGELFF. The CDR3 bases are TGTGCCAGCAGGCGGACAGGAAAGAACACCGGGGAGCTGTTTTTT. The variable domain in full, completed from reference TRBV14 and TRBJ2-2, reads EAGVTQFPSHSVIEKGQTVTLRCDPISGHDNLYWYRRVMGKEIKFLLHFVKESKQDESGMPNNRFLAERTGGTYSTLKVQPAELEDSGVYFCASRRTGKNTGELFFGEGSRLTVL.

This clone was recorded only once. The chain carries TRBV4-2 and TRBJ2-7, with a tentative D call TRBD2 (7 bases). With 7 bases removed from V and 7 bases from J, the gap between germline ends came to 20 bases. Germline V gives CDR1 LGHNA, CDR2 YNFKEQ. CDR3 length: 14 residues. The CDR3 here is CASKGEGGRGEQYF. The CDR3 nucleotides read TGTGCCAGCAAGGGGGAGGGGGGGCGCGGGGAGCAGTACTTC.

The chain combines TRBV19 with TRBJ1-5; D is possibly TRBD1 (5 bases). V was pared by 6 bases and J by 4 bases, with 16 bases between. This CDR3 has 15 residues. Germline assignment: CDR1 LNHDA and CDR2 SQIVND (reference sequence). The chain's CDR3 is CASSEWTGGNQPQHF. The CDR3 DNA is TGTGCCAGTAGCGAATGGACGGGGGGTAATCAGCCCCAGCATTTT.

This CDR3 is CASNFLGQGTYEQYF. In DNA form, the CDR3 reads TGTGCCAGCAATTTCTTGGGACAGGGGACTTACGAGCAGTACTTC. The genes are TRBV6-5 and TRBJ2-7; 10 nucleotides agree with TRBD1. Germline CDR1 and CDR2: MNHEY and SVGAGI. The V segment lost 7 bases and the J segment 4 bases; nucleotides outside the gene matches: 10. The CDR3 has 15 residues.

This chain uses TRBV13 with TRBJ2-2, with TRBD2 matching 7 bases. This CDR3 has 16 residues. The germline V gene has CDR1 PRHDT and CDR2 FYEKMQ (reference sequence). V gave up 1 base and J gave up 4 bases; unmatched junction bases: 6. The CDR3 region is CASSLALPGGTGELFF. The CDR3 bases are TGTGCCAGCAGCTTAGCGCTACCGGGAGGCACCGGGGAGCTGTTTTTT. The variable domain in full, with the rest retrieved from reference TRBV13 and TRBJ2-2, is AAGVIQSPRHLIKEKRETATLKCYPIPRHDTVYWYQQGPGQDPQFLISFYEKMQSDKGSIPDRFSAQQFSDYHSELNMSSLELGDSALYFCASSLALPGGTGELFFGEGSRLTVL.

The J gene is TRBJ1-4, the V gene TRBV9, with 8 bases fitting TRBD1. Germline loops: CDR1 SGDLS, CDR2 YYNGEE. The CDR3 runs 14 residues. The ends lost 2 bases at V and 8 bases at J; junction bases unmatched: 5. The CDR3 nucleotides are TGTGCCAGCAGCGTGACAGGGGTGAGGGAAAAACTGTTTTTT. It is translated as CASSVTGVREKLFF.

This clone was picked up a small number of times. The V gene is TRBV5-5, the J gene TRBJ1-5; D possibly corresponds to TRBD1 (5 bases). This CDR3 has 14 amino acids. V was pared by 6 bases and J by 6 bases, with 16 bases between. Germline V gives CDR1 SGHKS, CDR2 YYEKEE (reference sequence). In nucleotides, the CDR3 is TGTGCCAGCACCCTTGGAGTGGGGGGTCAGCCCCAGCATTTT. The encoded protein is CASTLGVGGQPQHF.

V is TRBV7-8 and J is TRBJ2-7; maybe TRBD1 (6 bases). Germline-derived CDR1 and CDR2 are SGHVS and FQNEAQ. With 2 bases removed from V and 4 bases from J, the gap between germline ends came to 12 bases. The CDR3 is 14 residues long. Here the CDR3 reads CASSLRQRGYEQYF. The CDR3 DNA reads TGTGCCAGCAGCTTACGACAGAGGGGGTACGAGCAGTACTTC.

This rearrangement joins TRBV5-1 to TRBJ2-7; 8 bases fit TRBD1. There are 15 residues in the CDR3. Germline CDR1 and CDR2: SGHRS and YFSETQ. Trimming at V came to 0 bases and at J to 2 bases, leaving 4 bases not matched to a gene. CDR3 residues: CASSLEAGGPYEQYF. The CDR3 DNA follows: TGCGCCAGCAGCTTGGAGGCAGGGGGCCCCTACGAGCAGTACTTC.

V gene TRBV6-5 combines with J gene TRBJ1-2; possibly TRBD1 for D (5 bases). Germline CDR1 and CDR2: MNHEY and SVGAGI. The CDR3 consists of 15 residues. Trimming took off 5 bases at V and 0 bases at J, with 13 bases between the two ends. CDR3 sequence reads: CASSPSMGPNYGYTF. CDR3 nucleotides: TGTGCCAGCAGTCCATCCATGGGGCCTAACTATGGCTACACCTTC.

V and J are TRBV28 and TRBJ2-7; weak D call: TRBD1 (6 bases). Per the germline V gene, CDR1 is MDHEN and CDR2 is SYDVKM. The CDR3 totals 13 residues. V lost 10 bases and J 2 bases, leaving 15 bases between the germline ends. CDR3 DNA sequence: TGTGCCACCGTACAGGACAGACCCTACGAGCAGTACTTC. It yields the protein CATVQDRPYEQYF.

V is TRBV10-3 and J is TRBJ2-3, with TRBD1 matching over 8 bases. Germline V gene lookup returns CDR1 ENHRY and CDR2 SYGVKD. This CDR3 spans 13 amino acids. V gave up 10 bases and J gave up 5 bases; unmatched junction bases: 8. CDR3 protein: CATAQGVGDTQYF. The DNA for the CDR3 is TGTGCCACAGCACAGGGGGTCGGAGATACGCAGTATTTT.

The chain combines TRBV11-2 with TRBJ1-4; 8 nucleotides align to TRBD1. The germline V gene has CDR1 SGHAT and CDR2 FQNNGV. J gave up 6 bases and V 3 bases, and 0 bases lay outside the gene matches. The CDR3 extends over 13 amino acids. The CDR3: CASSLDRDEKLFF. CDR3 coding DNA: TGTGCCAGCAGCTTGGACAGGGATGAAAAACTGTTTTTT.

The chain combines TRBV9 with TRBJ2-7, with 8 bases fitting TRBD1. The V gene's germline CDR1 is SGDLS and CDR2 YYNGEE. This CDR3 comprises 16 residues. V lost 7 bases to trimming and J lost 2 bases; unmatched junction nucleotides: 14. CDR3 protein: CASASPDRGDTYEQYF. Written as DNA, the CDR3 is TGTGCCAGCGCATCCCCCGACAGGGGCGACACCTACGAGCAGTACTTC.

The V call is TRBV4-3, the J call TRBJ2-7, with TRBD2 identical over 9 bases. The junction had 10 bases not matched to a gene; V was cut back by 4 bases and J by 6 bases. Germline CDR1 LGHNA, CDR2 YSLEER. This CDR3 has 15 residues. The CDR3 DNA is TGCGCCAGCAGCCGAAGCGCGGGGGGGCAAGGCGAGCAGTACTTC. Encoded protein: CASSRSAGGQGEQYF.

The chain uses TRBV7-9 and TRBJ2-3; the match to TRBD2 covers 14 bases. The CDR3 is 15 amino acids. Germline V gene data show CDR1 as SEHNR and CDR2 as FQNEAQ (reference sequence). J lost 3 bases, V lost 5 bases, and 1 base had no gene match. As DNA, the CDR3 is TGTGCCAGCAGCAGGACTAGCGGGGGGACAGATACGCAGTATTTT. Amino acids: CASSRTSGGTDTQYF.

Written as DNA, the CDR3 is TGTGCCAGCAGTTACAGGGGACATTCACCCCTCCACTTT. Its translation is CASSYRGHSPLHF. V usage is TRBV12-3 or TRBV12-4 and J usage is TRBJ1-6, with 7 bases matching TRBD1. The V gene end was trimmed by 4 bases and the J gene end by 8 bases; junction bases not matched to a gene: 2. The CDR3 is 13 amino acids.

J is TRBJ1-1 and V is TRBV6-2 or TRBV6-3; tentatively, D is TRBD1 (6 bases). The germline V and J ends were trimmed by 3 bases and 5 bases, with 22 bases remaining between them. CDR3 length: 17 amino acids. The V gene's germline CDR1 is MNHEY and CDR2 SVGEGT. As DNA, the CDR3 is TGTGCCAGCAGTTATCAGGCTGGGGGCAGACGTTATACTGAAGCTTTCTTT. Translated, it gives CASSYQAGGRRYTEAFF.

V is TRBV5-1 and J is TRBJ1-2; D not resolved. Trimming left V 0 bases short and J 5 bases short, with 8 bases between. The CDR3 has 13 residues. Germline V gene lookup returns CDR1 SGHRS and CDR2 YFSETQ. In DNA, the CDR3 is TGCGCCAGCAGCTTGGAGAGAGCATATGGCTACACCTTC. Protein product: CASSLERAYGYTF. Filled out from reference TRBV5-1 and TRBJ1-2, the complete variable domain reads KAGVTQTPRYLIKTRGQQVTLSCSPISGHRSVSWYQQTPGQGLQFLFEYFSETQRNKGNFPGRFSGRQFSNSRSEMNVSTLELGDSALYLCASSLERAYGYTFGSGTRLTVV.

This chain joins TRBV6-5 and TRBJ2-3; weak D call: TRBD2 (7 bases). This CDR3 spans 14 amino acids. V lost 7 bases and J lost 5, with 16 bases in between. Per germline, CDR1 MNHEY and CDR2 SVGAGI. In nucleotides, the CDR3 is TGTGCCAGCAATGGGGGGGGGCAAGTAGATACGCAGTATTTT. Its protein product is CASNGGGQVDTQYF.

V and J are TRBV7-9 and TRBJ2-7; D remains ambiguous. V was pared by 3 bases and J by 4 bases, with 10 bases between. The germline CDR1 and CDR2 sequences are SEHNR and FQNEAQ (reference sequence). The length of the CDR3 is 13 residues. For the CDR3, the DNA is TGTGCCAGCAGCTTGAACAGCCCTTACGAGCAGTACTTC. This gives the protein CASSLNSPYEQYF.